Each of the 12 T cell receptor beta chains below was sequenced from the same sample in a study of Graves' ophthalmopathy and Graves' hyperthyroidism. Amplification of TCR beta CDR3 regions used RNA transcripts. The first-round RT-PCR employed HTBI primers together with the Qiagen OneStep RT-PCR kit. A multiplex PCR was then performed as the second round. TCRdb fed the multiplex PCR reads into MiXCR, producing one record per CDR3 protein. The data contain some 1.1 million distinct CDR3 sequences, 35% to 40% of them singletons. Sequencing was carried out using peripheral blood or thyroid tissue (not recorded which). The origin of the receptors is an adult man with Graves' hyperthyroidism.

The table lists this clonotype with many counts. The chain joins TRBV12-3 or TRBV12-4 to TRBJ1-1; D remains ambiguous. This CDR3 is built from 11 residues. V lost 6 bases and J 10 bases, leaving 12 bases between the germline ends. CDR3: CASSPSFGAFF. The CDR3 bases are TGTGCCAGCAGCCCCTCGTTCGGAGCTTTCTTT.

Comment on this clonotype: A read error may explain this, as a much larger clone is one base away. This chain connects TRBV29-1 to TRBJ2-7; no clear D gene. Germline CDR1 SQVTM, CDR2 ANQGSEA. The CDR3 is 10 amino acids. CDR3: CSVRSYEQCF. The CDR3 nucleotides are TGCAGCGTCAGGTCCTACGAGCAGTGCTTC.

V is TRBV2 and J is TRBJ2-5; D possibly corresponds to TRBD1 (6 bases). CDR1 is SNHLY and CDR2 is FYNNEI in the germline V gene. The CDR3 is 12 residues long. V lost 4 bases and J 11 bases, leaving 14 bases between the germline ends. The CDR3 DNA reads as TGTGCCAGCAGTGCAGGGGTGGGGAATCAGTACTTC. It encodes CASSAGVGNQYF.

This clonotype was seen only a few times. This chain uses TRBV28 with TRBJ1-5; no clear D gene. Trimming pared 5 bases from V and 7 bases from J, leaving 15 bases between. CDR3 length: 14 residues. Per the germline V gene, CDR1 is MDHEN and CDR2 is SYDVKM. CDR3 sequence (DNA): TGTGCCAGCAGTCGAAGAAGGGTTGGCCAGCCCCAGCATTTT. Amino acid sequence: CASSRRRVGQPQHF.

This chain links TRBV7-2 with TRBJ2-7, with 9 bases aligning to TRBD1. The V gene's germline CDR1 is SGHTA and CDR2 FQGNSA. V gave up 9 bases and J gave up 0 bases; unmatched junction bases: 9. The CDR3 has 15 amino acids. The CDR3 loop reads CARSRLGQGSYEQYF. DNA of the CDR3: TGTGCCAGGAGCCGATTGGGACAGGGCTCCTACGAGCAGTACTTC.

This clonotype was counted many times. The chain couples TRBV10-1 to TRBJ1-3; no reliable D call. Germline V gene sequence: CDR1 WNHNN, CDR2 SYGVQD (reference sequence). V lost 3 bases to trimming and J lost 0 bases, with 9 bases between them. CDR3 length: 15 amino acids. CDR3 region: CASSDPGSSGNTIYF. CDR3 DNA sequence: TGCGCCAGCAGTGACCCGGGATCCTCTGGAAACACCATATATTTT.

This clonotype was counted at least ten times. The chain combines TRBV2 with TRBJ1-3; D is perhaps TRBD1 (5 bases). This CDR3 comprises 15 residues. V lost 6 bases and J lost 0, with 12 bases in between. CDR1 SNHLY and CDR2 FYNNEI come from the germline V gene. CDR3 DNA sequence: TGTGCCAGCAGCCTACAGGAGAGCTCTGGAAACACCATATATTTT. It translates to CASSLQESSGNTIYF.

This chain uses TRBV7-9 with TRBJ2-7; 10 nucleotides align to TRBD1. The germline gives CDR1 SEHNR, CDR2 FQNEAQ (reference sequence). This CDR3 is built from 17 residues. The trim removed 5 bases at V and 9 bases at J, leaving 19 bases unmatched. The CDR3 is CASSPLLGQGEREAQYF. CDR3 coding DNA: TGTGCCAGCAGCCCGCTCTTAGGACAGGGGGAAAGGGAAGCGCAGTACTTC.

The V call is TRBV7-2, the J call TRBJ1-2, with 10 bases identical to TRBD1. The CDR3 covers 14 residues. Germline CDR1 and CDR2: SGHTA and FQGNSA. V gave up 6 bases and J gave up 6 bases; unmatched junction bases: 7. CDR3 in amino acids: CASSYRDRGDGYTF. The CDR3 region has the DNA TGTGCCAGCAGTTACCGGGACAGGGGAGATGGCTACACCTTC.

This clonotype appeared many times. The chain is built from TRBV7-9 and TRBJ1-2; 9 bases line up with TRBD1. Unmatched junction bases numbered 3, after V lost 1 base and J lost 6 bases. The germline gives CDR1 SEHNR, CDR2 FQNEAQ (reference sequence). The CDR3 runs 14 residues. The CDR3 coding sequence is TGTGCCAGCAGCTTAGACAGGGGGCAGAATGGCTACACCTTC. It yields the protein CASSLDRGQNGYTF.

This clonotype was counted at least ten times. V usage is TRBV7-2 and J usage is TRBJ1-1; 7 nucleotides line up with TRBD1. CDR3 length: 16 amino acids. Trimming removed 6 bases from V and 0 bases from J; junction bases left unmatched: 10. CDR1 and CDR2 (germline): SGHTA, FQGNSA. Here the CDR3 reads CASSRDREAMNTEAFF. The DNA for the CDR3 is TGTGCCAGCAGTCGTGACAGGGAGGCAATGAACACTGAAGCTTTCTTT.

This clonotype was detected many times. The chain combines TRBV11-2 with TRBJ2-2; 8 bases agree with TRBD2. The CDR3 spans 14 residues. V was pared by 10 bases and J by 7 bases, with 11 bases of the junction left unmatched. CDR1 SGHAT and CDR2 FQNNGV come from the germline V gene. The CDR3 here is CAIVTGTRGGELFF. The CDR3 nucleotides read TGTGCCATCGTTACCGGGACTAGAGGCGGGGAGCTGTTTTTT.